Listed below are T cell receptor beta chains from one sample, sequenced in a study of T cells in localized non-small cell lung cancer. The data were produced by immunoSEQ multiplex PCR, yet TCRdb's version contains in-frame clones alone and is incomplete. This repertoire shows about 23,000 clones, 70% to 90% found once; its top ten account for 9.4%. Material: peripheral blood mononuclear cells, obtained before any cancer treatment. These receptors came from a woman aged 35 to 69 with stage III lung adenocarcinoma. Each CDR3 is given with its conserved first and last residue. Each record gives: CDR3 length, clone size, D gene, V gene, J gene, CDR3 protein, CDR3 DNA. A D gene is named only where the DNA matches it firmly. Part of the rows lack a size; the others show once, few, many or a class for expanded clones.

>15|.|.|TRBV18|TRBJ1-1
CASSPAEWENTEAFF
TGTGCCAGCTCACCAGCGGAGTGGGAGAACACTGAAGCTTTCTTT
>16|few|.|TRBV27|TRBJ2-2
CASSGDAGWNTGELFF
TGTGCCAGCAGTGGGGACGCGGGTTGGAACACCGGGGAGCTGTTTTTT
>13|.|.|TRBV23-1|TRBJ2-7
CASSPNPGYEQYF
TGCGCCAGCAGTCCGAATCCAGGGTACGAGCAGTACTTC
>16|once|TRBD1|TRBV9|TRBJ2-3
CASSVGPTGRSDTQYF
TGTGCCAGCAGCGTAGGCCCGACAGGGCGGTCAGATACGCAGTATTTT
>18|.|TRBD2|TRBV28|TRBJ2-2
CASSLGGTSGGAGGELFF
TGTGCCAGCAGTTTAGGAGGGACTAGCGGGGGGGCCGGCGGGGAGCTGTTTTTT
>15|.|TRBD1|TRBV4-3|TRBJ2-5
CASSQEPTGVETQYF
TGCGCCAGCAGCCAAGAACCGACAGGGGTGGAGACCCAGTACTTC
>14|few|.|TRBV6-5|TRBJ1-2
CATREDAGNWGYTF
TGTGCCACCAGAGAGGACGCCGGGAACTGGGGCTACACCTTC
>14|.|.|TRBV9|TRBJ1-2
CASSPQGPVGGYTF
TGTGCCAGCAGCCCCCAAGGTCCGGTGGGTGGCTACACCTTC
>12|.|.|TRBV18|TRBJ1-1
CASSPPGTEAFF
TGTGCCAGCTCACCACCGGGGACTGAAGCTTTCTTT
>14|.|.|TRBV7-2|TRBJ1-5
CASSLSRNNQPQHF
TGTGCCAGCAGCTTAAGCCGGAACAATCAGCCCCAGCATTTT
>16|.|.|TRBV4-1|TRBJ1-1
CASSQGYRRMNTEAFF
TGCGCCAGCAGCCAAGGTTACAGGCGGATGAACACTGAAGCTTTCTTT
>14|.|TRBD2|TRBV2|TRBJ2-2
CASRSGAAAGELFF
TGTGCCAGCCGTAGCGGGGCCGCCGCCGGGGAGCTGTTTTTT
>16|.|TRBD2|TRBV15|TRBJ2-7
CATSRGFSGRASEQYF
TGTGCCACCAGCAGAGGATTTAGCGGGAGGGCCAGCGAGCAGTACTTC
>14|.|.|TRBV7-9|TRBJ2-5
CASLRPGTQETQYF
TGTGCCAGCCTAAGACCCGGGACACAAGAGACCCAGTACTTC
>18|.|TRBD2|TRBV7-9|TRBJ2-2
CASSPPGTSGRGPGELFF
TGTGCCAGCAGCCCCCCCGGGACTAGCGGGAGAGGGCCCGGGGAGCTGTTTTTT
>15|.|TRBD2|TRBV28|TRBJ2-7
CASSGSREGPDEQYF
TGTGCCAGCAGCGGGTCGCGGGAGGGCCCGGACGAGCAGTACTTC
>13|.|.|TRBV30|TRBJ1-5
CAWSVGSNQPQHF
TGTGCCTGGAGTGTTGGTAGCAATCAGCCCCAGCATTTT
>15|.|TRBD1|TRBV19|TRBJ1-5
CASSTTGVSNQPQHF
TGTGCCAGTAGTACTACAGGGGTTAGCAATCAGCCCCAGCATTTT
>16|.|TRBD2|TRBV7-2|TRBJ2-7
CASSPRGASGGYEQYF
TGTGCCAGCAGCCCTCGAGGGGCTAGCGGGGGGTACGAGCAGTACTTC
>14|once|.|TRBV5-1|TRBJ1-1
CASSWLGENTEAFF
TGCGCCAGCAGCTGGCTGGGAGAGAACACTGAAGCTTTCTTT
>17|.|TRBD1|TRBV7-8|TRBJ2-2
CASSPTGGFQNTGELFF
TGTGCCAGCAGCCCAACAGGGGGCTTCCAGAACACCGGGGAGCTGTTTTTT
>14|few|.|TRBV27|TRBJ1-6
CASSFRGDYSPLHF
TGTGCCAGCAGTTTTAGGGGCGATTATTCACCCCTCCACTTT
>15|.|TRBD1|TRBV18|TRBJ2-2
CASSPRDRANGELFF
TGTGCCAGCTCACCCCGGGACAGGGCCAACGGGGAGCTGTTTTTT
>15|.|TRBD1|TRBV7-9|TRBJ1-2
CASSRPTGALHGYTF
TGTGCCAGCAGCCGGCCGACAGGGGCCTTACATGGCTACACCTTC
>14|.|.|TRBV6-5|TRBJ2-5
CASRSGRGVAAQYF
TGTGCCAGCAGAAGTGGGCGGGGCGTTGCGGCCCAGTACTTC
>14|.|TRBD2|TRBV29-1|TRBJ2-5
CSVEGGLAGGPGNF
TGCAGCGTTGAAGGGGGACTAGCGGGAGGGCCGGGGAACTTC
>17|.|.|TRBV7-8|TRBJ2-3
CASSPLGTGLGRDTQYF
TGTGCCAGCAGCCCACTCGGAACGGGCCTTGGAAGAGATACGCAGTATTTT
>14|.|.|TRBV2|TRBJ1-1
CASSEIVRATEAFF
TGTGCCAGCAGTGAAATAGTACGTGCTACTGAAGCTTTCTTT
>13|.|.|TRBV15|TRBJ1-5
CATSREYNQPQHF
TGTGCCACCAGCAGAGAGTACAATCAGCCCCAGCATTTT
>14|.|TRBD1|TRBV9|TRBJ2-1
CASSVGTGATEQFF
TGTGCCAGCAGCGTAGGGACAGGGGCTACTGAGCAGTTCTTC
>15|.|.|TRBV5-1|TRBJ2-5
CASSPGGGRQETQYF
TGCGCCAGCAGCCCAGGGGGGGGCCGACAAGAGACCCAGTACTTC